The 29 T cell receptor beta chains below were found in one sample sequenced in a study of cytomegalovirus exposure and HLA in healthy donors. The PCR employed 60 Vbeta primers together with 13 Jbeta primers. Sequenced by immunoSEQ multiplex PCR; TCRdb stores in-frame clones only, minus some. Counted here are under 250,000 clones, approximately 80% occurring once; the ten biggest clones make up about 1.8%. The sequencing sample was made of PBMCs. All receptors come from a man in his forties or fifties in good health and CMV-seronegative.

V and J are TRBV27 and TRBJ1-1; D is undetermined. CDR3 length: 14 residues. The V and J ends lost 5 bases and 5 bases respectively, with 15 bases between them. The germline V gene encodes CDR1 MNHEY and CDR2 SMNVEV (reference sequence). In nucleotides, the CDR3 is TGTGCCAGCAGTCCATACGCAGGAATGACTGAAGCTTTCTTT. Translation: CASSPYAGMTEAFF.

By share of the sample, this clone is medium-sized. The J gene is TRBJ1-3, the V gene TRBV7-9, with D unresolved. CDR1 is SEHNR, CDR2 FQNEAQ, per germline (reference sequence). Trimming took 5 bases from V and 0 from J, leaving 17 bases between them. This CDR3 is 17 amino acids long. CDR3 sequence: CASSPRRSSRSGNTIYF. CDR3 nucleotides: TGTGCCAGCAGCCCAAGGCGGTCGAGTCGCTCTGGAAACACCATATATTTT.

The rearrangement joins TRBV10-3 to TRBJ1-2, with 7 bases fitting TRBD1. This CDR3 spans 15 amino acids. CDR1 ENHRY and CDR2 SYGVKD come from the germline V gene. With V trimmed by 1 base and J by 3 bases, 5 bases remained unmatched. The CDR3 DNA sequence: TGTGCCATCAGTGAGTACAGGGGAGAAGACTATGGCTACACCTTC. Protein sequence: CAISEYRGEDYGYTF.

The chain links TRBV16 to TRBJ1-2; TRBD1 aligns across 7 bases. Trimming cost V 4 bases and J 1 base; bases outside gene matches: 6. The length of the CDR3 is 15 residues. Germline V lookup: CDR1 KGHSY, CDR2 FQNENV. In DNA form, the CDR3 reads TGTGCCAGCAGCCTCGACAGGGTTGGTAACTATGGCTACACCTTC. Protein: CASSLDRVGNYGYTF.

The rearrangement links TRBV7-3 to TRBJ2-5; 11 bases are a match to TRBD1. The tail of the sequence fits TRBJ2-7 better, so the J call may be wrong. The CDR3 contains 14 residues. Germline CDR1 and CDR2: SGHTA and FQGTGA. This CDR3 reads CASSVDRGPYEQYF. Here the CDR3 DNA reads TGTGCCAGCAGCGTGGACAGGGGGCCCTACGAGCAGTACTTC.

This chain joins TRBV10-3 and TRBJ2-7; D is undetermined. Germline lookup yields CDR1 ENHRY and CDR2 SYGVKD. The CDR3 sequence is 14 residues long. The V and J ends lost 0 bases and 5 bases respectively, with 11 bases between them. The CDR3 DNA reads TGTGCCATCAGTGAGTCAAACACGATCCACGAGCAGTACTTC. Translated, it gives CAISESNTIHEQYF.

This chain's CDR3 is CASSFGFPDTQYF. CDR3 in DNA: TGTGCCAGCAGTTTCGGGTTTCCAGATACGCAGTATTTT. J is TRBJ2-3 and V is TRBV27; D is uncertain. The V end was cut by 3 bases, the J end by 4 bases, with 8 bases between. Looked up from germline, CDR1 is MNHEY and CDR2 is SMNVEV (reference sequence). The CDR3 has 13 amino acids.

The chain has TRBV25-1 and TRBJ2-7, with TRBD1 identical over 9 bases. Germline lookup yields CDR1 MGHDK and CDR2 SYGVNS. The junction had 7 bases not matched to a gene; V was cut back by 4 bases and J by 6 bases. The length of the CDR3 is 14 residues. The CDR3 DNA sequence: TGTGCCAGCAGTGGACCGGGACAGGGCTCCGAGCAGTACTTC. This translates into CASSGPGQGSEQYF.

The genes are TRBV7-7 and TRBJ2-1; TRBD2 might be the D (5 bases). CDR1 and CDR2 (germline): SSHAT, FNYEAQ (reference sequence). V was cut by 5 bases and J by 5 bases, with 10 bases left in between. The CDR3 sequence is 13 residues long. CDR3 amino acids: CASSRGRNNEQFF. The DNA for the CDR3 is TGTGCCAGCAGCCGAGGGCGCAACAATGAGCAGTTCTTC.

CDR3 region: CASSLTTLSSGANVLTF. CDR3 in DNA: TGCGCCAGCAGCCTCACTACACTCAGCTCTGGGGCCAACGTCCTGACTTTC. This chain connects TRBV5-1 to TRBJ2-6; D is uncertain. The CDR3 covers 17 residues. Germline lookup yields CDR1 SGHRS and CDR2 YFSETQ. Trimming removed 4 bases from V and 0 bases from J, with 14 bases in between.

The genes are TRBV27 and TRBJ2-7; possibly TRBD2 for D (6 bases). Germline values: CDR1 MNHEY, CDR2 SMNVEV (reference sequence). CDR3 size: 13 residues. Trimming removed 6 bases from V and 8 bases from J, with 17 bases in between. Here the CDR3 DNA reads TGTGCCAGCAGGACCTCCGGGAGCCAAAAGCAGTACTTC. Translation gives CASRTSGSQKQYF.

This chain uses TRBV2 with TRBJ2-2; D is unclear. CDR3 length: 12 residues. From germline, CDR1 is SNHLY and CDR2 FYNNEI. The ends were cut back, 7 bases at V and 5 bases at J, with 8 bases in the middle. The CDR3 DNA reads as TGTGCCAGCAAGCTTCGGACCGGGGAGCTGTTTTTT. Protein sequence: CASKLRTGELFF.

The genes are TRBV6-1 and TRBJ1-3; 12 bases fit TRBD1. V lost 3 bases to trimming and J lost 3 bases; unmatched junction nucleotides: 12. CDR3 size: 19 residues. Germline lookup yields CDR1 MNHNS and CDR2 SASEGT. The DNA of the CDR3 is TGTGCCAGCAGTGATCCGGGACAGGGGGCGGTAAGAGTTGGAAACACCATATATTTT. It translates to CASSDPGQGAVRVGNTIYF.

This chain joins TRBV11-3 and TRBJ2-5; D is possibly TRBD1 (6 bases). The germline V and J ends were trimmed by 3 bases and 5 bases, with 10 bases remaining between them. The CDR3 has 13 amino acids. Germline V CDR1 and CDR2: SGHNT, YENEEA. CDR3 sequence reads: CASSFQGSETQYF. CDR3 in DNA: TGTGCCAGCAGCTTCCAGGGGTCGGAGACCCAGTACTTC.

As to this clone: Distinct nucleotide sequences in the sample also encode this CDR3. J is TRBJ2-2 and V is TRBV5-1; the D gene is possibly TRBD2 (5 bases). CDR1 and CDR2 (germline): SGHRS, YFSETQ. V lost 1 base and J 8 bases, leaving 12 bases between the germline ends. This CDR3 spans 14 amino acids. CDR3 in DNA: TGCGCCAGCAGCTTGATGGACGGAGGAGGGGAGCTGTTTTTT. Its protein product is CASSLMDGGGELFF. Complete variable domain (other parts from reference TRBV5-1 and TRBJ2-2): KAGVTQTPRYLIKTRGQQVTLSCSPISGHRSVSWYQQTPGQGLQFLFEYFSETQRNKGNFPGRFSGRQFSNSRSEMNVSTLELGDSALYLCASSLMDGGGELFFGEGSRLTVL.

V usage is TRBV10-1 and J usage is TRBJ2-7; TRBD1 agrees at 10 bases. The CDR3 has 15 residues. Losses at the gene ends were 2 bases for V and 2 bases for J; bases not matched to a gene: 3. The germline V gene has CDR1 WNHNN and CDR2 SYGVQD (reference sequence). DNA for the CDR3: TGCGCCAGCAGTGAGAGGACAGGGGGTGCCTACGAGCAGTACTTC. The encoded protein is CASSERTGGAYEQYF.

Concerning this clone itself: The same CDR3 can be traced to other DNA sequences in this sample. The genes are TRBV10-3 and TRBJ2-3, with D hard to call. The CDR3 is 14 amino acids. Per germline, CDR1 ENHRY and CDR2 SYGVKD. Trimming cost V 0 bases and J 0 bases, with 4 bases left between them. The CDR3 spells CAISESTSTDTQYF. CDR3 bases: TGTGCCATCAGTGAGTCGACTAGCACAGATACGCAGTATTTT.

The chain recombines TRBV27 with TRBJ1-5, with D unclear. Germline CDR1 MNHEY, CDR2 SMNVEV (reference sequence). Trimming shortened V by 2 bases and J by 6 bases, and 11 bases separated the two germline ends. This CDR3 is 14 amino acids long. As DNA, the CDR3 is TGTGCCAGCAGTTTAAGAGGAGCGACTCAGCCCCAGCATTTT. It is translated as CASSLRGATQPQHF.

V and J are TRBV6-6 and TRBJ2-3, with unresolved D. Trimming pared 6 bases from V and 0 bases from J, leaving 7 bases between. Germline lookup yields CDR1 MNHNY and CDR2 SVGAGI (reference sequence). This CDR3 has 13 residues. The DNA for the CDR3 is TGTGCCAGCAGCAAGACTAGCACAGATACGCAGTATTTT. It translates to CASSKTSTDTQYF.

The CDR3 DNA is TGTGCCAGCAGCCAAGAAGCGCTAGCGGGGTACAATGAGCAGTTCTTC. Translation gives CASSQEALAGYNEQFF. This chain links TRBV4-2 with TRBJ2-1; TRBD2 matches at 9 bases. The junction had 4 bases not matched to a gene; V was cut back by 0 bases and J by 4 bases. Germline values: CDR1 LGHNA, CDR2 YNFKEQ. The CDR3 loop spans 16 amino acids.

V gene TRBV2 combines with J gene TRBJ2-1; 14 nucleotides agree with TRBD2. This CDR3 is built from 13 residues. After removal of 8 bases from V and 9 bases from J, the junction contained 3 bases not matched to a gene. The germline V gene encodes CDR1 SNHLY and CDR2 FYNNEI. The CDR3 region has the DNA TGTGCCAGCGGGACTAGCGGGAGCGGTGAGCAGTTCTTC. It specifies CASGTSGSGEQFF.

A word on this clone: The same CDR3 is also encoded by other DNA sequences in this sample. This chain joins TRBV7-9 and TRBJ2-3, with 8 nucleotides matching TRBD2. CDR1 and CDR2 from the germline V gene are SEHNR and FQNEAQ (reference sequence). Unmatched junction bases numbered 1, after V lost 2 bases and J lost 0 bases. This CDR3 has 15 residues. CDR3: CASSLSSGSTDTQYF. CDR3 bases: TGTGCCAGCAGCTTATCTAGCGGGAGCACAGATACGCAGTATTTT.

The J gene is TRBJ2-1, the V gene TRBV29-1; 8 positions match TRBD2. Germline V gene data show CDR1 as SQVTM and CDR2 as ANQGSEA. This CDR3 has 14 residues. Losses at the gene ends were 7 bases for V and 6 bases for J; bases not matched to a gene: 11. The chain's CDR3 is CSAAGGRPANEQFF. The DNA of the CDR3 is TGCAGCGCCGCGGGAGGTCGGCCCGCCAATGAGCAGTTCTTC.

The rearrangement joins TRBV5-1 to TRBJ1-1, with TRBD1 matching 8 bases. V shed 3 bases, J shed 0 bases, and the junction held 1 base outside the gene matches. This CDR3 region has 14 residues. Germline CDR1 is SGHRS and CDR2 is YFSETQ. CDR3 protein: CASSWTGLNTEAFF. The DNA of the CDR3 is TGCGCCAGCAGCTGGACAGGGCTGAACACTGAAGCTTTCTTT.

CDR3 in DNA: TGTGCCAGCAGCCACGAGATAGCGGAGCAGTACTTC. It translates to CASSHEIAEQYF. The genes are TRBV7-9 and TRBJ2-5; D perhaps matches TRBD2 (6 bases). The CDR3 has 12 amino acids. Trimming stripped 5 bases from V and 11 bases from J, with 15 bases between. Germline V gene sequence: CDR1 SEHNR, CDR2 FQNEAQ (reference sequence). Full variable domain (rest looked up from reference TRBV7-9 and TRBJ2-5): DTGVSQNPRHKITKRGQNVTFRCDPISEHNRLYWYRQTLGQGPEFLTYFQNEAQLEKSRLLSDRFSAERPKGSFSTLEIQRTEQGDSAMYLCASSHEIAEQYFGPGTRLLVL.

The V call is TRBV4-1, the J call TRBJ2-1; 7 nucleotides align to TRBD2. Trimming took 5 bases from V and 3 from J; bases not matched to a gene: 4. The CDR3 consists of 14 residues. CDR1 and CDR2 from the germline V gene are MGHRA and YSYEKL. Written as DNA, the CDR3 is TGCGCCAGCAGCGGTACTAGCGTCTACAATGAGCAGTTCTTC. The encoded protein is CASSGTSVYNEQFF.

The V and J genes are TRBV7-8 and TRBJ1-5; D is unresolved. The V end was cut by 3 bases, the J end by 7 bases, with 13 bases between. The CDR3 runs to 14 residues. Germline CDR1 is SGHVS and CDR2 is FQNEAQ. CDR3 protein: CASSFRGQQQPQHF. In nucleotides, the CDR3 is TGTGCCAGCAGCTTTCGAGGGCAGCAGCAGCCCCAGCATTTT.

V usage is TRBV30 and J usage is TRBJ1-5, with unresolved D. The ends were cut back, 0 bases at V and 9 bases at J, with 9 bases in the middle. CDR1 is GTSNPN and CDR2 is SVGIG in the germline V gene (reference sequence). The CDR3 contains 12 residues. For the CDR3, the DNA is TGTGCCTGGAGTGTAACCGGCGGGCCCCAGCATTTT. Its translation is CAWSVTGGPQHF.

A single count supports this clone. The rearrangement joins TRBV19 to TRBJ1-1, with D unresolved. CDR1 and CDR2 (germline): LNHDA, SQIVND (reference sequence). V dropped 1 base and J dropped 8 bases, with 11 bases sitting between them. The CDR3 runs to 13 residues. The CDR3 DNA reads TGTGCCAGTAGTATAGTCGACGGGTCGGAAGCTTTCTTT. It codes for CASSIVDGSEAFF. Drawing the rest from reference TRBV19 and TRBJ1-1, the complete variable domain is DGGITQSPKYLFRKEGQNVTLSCEQNLNHDAMYWYRQDPGQGLRLIYYSQIVNDFQKGDIAEGYSVSREKKESFPLTVTSAQKNPTAFYLCASSIVDGSEAFFGQGTRLTVV.